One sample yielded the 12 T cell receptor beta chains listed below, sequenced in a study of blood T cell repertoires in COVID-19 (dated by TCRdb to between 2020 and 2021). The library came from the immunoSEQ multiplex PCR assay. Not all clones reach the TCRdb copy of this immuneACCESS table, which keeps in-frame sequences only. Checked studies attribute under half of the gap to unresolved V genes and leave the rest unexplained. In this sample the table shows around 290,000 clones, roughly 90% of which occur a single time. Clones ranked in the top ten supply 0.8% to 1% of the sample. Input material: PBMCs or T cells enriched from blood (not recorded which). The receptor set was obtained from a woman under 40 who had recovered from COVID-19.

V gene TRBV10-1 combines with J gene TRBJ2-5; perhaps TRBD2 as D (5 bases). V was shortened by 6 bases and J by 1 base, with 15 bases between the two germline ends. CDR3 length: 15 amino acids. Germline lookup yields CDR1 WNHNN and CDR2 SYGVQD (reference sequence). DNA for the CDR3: TGCGCCAGCAGGGACCCCGGGGAGATCCAAGAGACCCAGTACTTC. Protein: CASRDPGEIQETQYF.

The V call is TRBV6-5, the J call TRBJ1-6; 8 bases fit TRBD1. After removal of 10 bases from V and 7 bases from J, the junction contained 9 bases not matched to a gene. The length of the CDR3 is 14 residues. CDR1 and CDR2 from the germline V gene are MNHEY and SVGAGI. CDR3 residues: CATRNRGGNSPLHF. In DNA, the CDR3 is TGTGCCACCAGAAACAGGGGGGGCAATTCACCCCTCCACTTT.

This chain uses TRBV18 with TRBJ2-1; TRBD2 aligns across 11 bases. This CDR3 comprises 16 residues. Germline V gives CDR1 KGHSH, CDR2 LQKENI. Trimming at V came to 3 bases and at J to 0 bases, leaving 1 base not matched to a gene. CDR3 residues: CASSPLAGGSYNEQFF. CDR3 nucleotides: TGTGCCAGCTCACCCCTAGCGGGAGGCTCCTACAATGAGCAGTTCTTC. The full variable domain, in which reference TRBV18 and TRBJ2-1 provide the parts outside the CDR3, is NAGVMQNPRHLVRRRGQEARLRCSPMKGHSHVYWYRQLPEEGLKFMVYLQKENIIDESGMPKERFSAEFPKEGPSILRIQQVVRGDSAAYFCASSPLAGGSYNEQFFGPGTRLTVL.

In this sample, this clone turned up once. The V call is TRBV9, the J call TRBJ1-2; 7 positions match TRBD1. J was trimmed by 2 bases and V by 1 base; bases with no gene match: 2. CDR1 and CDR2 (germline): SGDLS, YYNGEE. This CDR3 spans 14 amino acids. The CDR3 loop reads CASSVTGQNYGYTF. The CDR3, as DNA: TGTGCCAGCAGCGTAACGGGACAGAACTATGGCTACACCTTC.

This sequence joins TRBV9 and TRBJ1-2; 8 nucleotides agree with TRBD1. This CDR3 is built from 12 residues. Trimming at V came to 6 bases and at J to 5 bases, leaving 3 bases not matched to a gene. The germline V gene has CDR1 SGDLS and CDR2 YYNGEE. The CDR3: CASKDRAYGYTF. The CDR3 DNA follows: TGTGCCAGCAAGGACAGGGCATATGGCTACACCTTC.

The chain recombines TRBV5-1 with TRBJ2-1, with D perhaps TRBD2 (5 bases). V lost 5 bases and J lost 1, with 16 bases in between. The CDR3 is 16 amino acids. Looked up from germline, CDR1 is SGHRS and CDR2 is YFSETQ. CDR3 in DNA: TGCGCCAGCAGGTCCGGGCCCCGAGGGTCCTACAATGAGCAGTTCTTC. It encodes CASRSGPRGSYNEQFF.

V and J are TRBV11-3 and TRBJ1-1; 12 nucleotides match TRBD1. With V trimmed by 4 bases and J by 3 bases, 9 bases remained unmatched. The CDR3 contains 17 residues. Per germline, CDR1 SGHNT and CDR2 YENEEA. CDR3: CASSSSGTGGLYTEAFF. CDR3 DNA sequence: TGTGCCAGCAGCTCCTCCGGGACAGGGGGCCTGTACACTGAAGCTTTCTTT.

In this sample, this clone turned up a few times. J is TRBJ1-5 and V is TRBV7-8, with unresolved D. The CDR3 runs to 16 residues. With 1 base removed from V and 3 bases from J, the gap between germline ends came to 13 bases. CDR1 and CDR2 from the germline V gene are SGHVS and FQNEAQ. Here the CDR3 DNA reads TGTGCCAGCAGCTTAGGACGGGTAACCTCCAATCAGCCCCAGCATTTT. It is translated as CASSLGRVTSNQPQHF. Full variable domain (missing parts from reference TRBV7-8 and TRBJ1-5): GAGVSQSPRYKVAKRGQDVALRCDPISGHVSLFWYQQALGQGPEFLTYFQNEAQLDKSGLPSDRFFAERPEGSVSTLKIQRTQQEDSAVYLCASSLGRVTSNQPQHFGDGTRLSIL.

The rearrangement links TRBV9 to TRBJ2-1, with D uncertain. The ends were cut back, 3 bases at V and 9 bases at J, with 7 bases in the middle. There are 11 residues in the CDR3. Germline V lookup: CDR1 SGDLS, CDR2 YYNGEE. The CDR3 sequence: CASSETGEQFF. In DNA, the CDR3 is TGTGCCAGCAGCGAGACGGGTGAGCAGTTCTTC. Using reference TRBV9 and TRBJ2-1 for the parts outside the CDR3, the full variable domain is DSGVTQTPKHLITATGQRVTLRCSPRSGDLSVYWYQQSLDQGLQFLIQYYNGEERAKGNILERFSAQQFPDLHSELNLSSLELGDSALYFCASSETGEQFFGPGTRLTVL.

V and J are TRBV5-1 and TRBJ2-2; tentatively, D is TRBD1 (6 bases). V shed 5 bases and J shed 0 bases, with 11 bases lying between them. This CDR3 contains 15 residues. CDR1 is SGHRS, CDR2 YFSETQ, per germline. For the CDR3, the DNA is TGCGCCAGCAGACCGGGACACGCGAACACCGGGGAGCTGTTTTTT. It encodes CASRPGHANTGELFF.

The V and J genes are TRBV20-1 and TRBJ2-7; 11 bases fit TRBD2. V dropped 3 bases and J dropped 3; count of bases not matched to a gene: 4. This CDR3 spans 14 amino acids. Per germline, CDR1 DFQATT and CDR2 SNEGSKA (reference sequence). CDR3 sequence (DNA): TGCAGTGCTAGTTTCGGACTAGCGGGCTACGAGCAGTACTTC. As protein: CSASFGLAGYEQYF.

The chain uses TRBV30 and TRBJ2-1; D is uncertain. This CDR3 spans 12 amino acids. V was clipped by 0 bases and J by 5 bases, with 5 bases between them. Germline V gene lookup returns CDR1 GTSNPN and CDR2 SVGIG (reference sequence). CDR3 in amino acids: CAWSVQDNEQFF. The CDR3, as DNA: TGTGCCTGGAGTGTGCAGGACAATGAGCAGTTCTTC.